The clone carrying this T cell receptor (beta chain) showed up just a few times. The antigen is not known. The assay was immunoSEQ multiplex PCR, and TCRdb's table has in-frame clones only and misses some. The profile covers some 110,000 clones, with approximately 86% appearing a single time and around 4.5% taken by the ten largest. A roughly 130-subject validation cohort, separate from the roughly 670-subject first cohort, supplied the donors. The data are from a study of cytomegalovirus exposure and HLA in healthy donors. Broader study findings: More than 150 TCR beta chains were listed as cytomegalovirus-associated. Many donors shared some public TCRs, even though most TCR sequences were rare.

This sequence originates from a man between 18 and 35 years old in good health and CMV-seropositive. Sequencing was carried out using PBMCs.

CDR3 DNA sequence: TGTGCCAGCCGGTACCAGGGGAACACCGGGGAGCTGTTTTTT. Translating gives CASRYQGNTGELFF. The chain employs TRBV6-5 and TRBJ2-2; TRBD1 is a possible D gene (5 bases). V gave up 8 bases and J gave up 1 base, with 11 bases separating them. This CDR3 has 14 residues. The germline gives CDR1 MNHEY, CDR2 SVGAGI.